The next 3 T cell receptor beta chains were all read from a single sample in a study of cytomegalovirus exposure and HLA in healthy donors. The PCR ran on 60 Vbeta and 13 Jbeta primers. Assay: immunoSEQ multiplex PCR; the TCRdb copy retains only in-frame clones and omits some. The repertoire includes approximately 110,000 clones, 65% to 80% of them detected once, and roughly 4.9% sits in the top ten. Sequencing was carried out using PBMCs. The receptors were gathered from a female donor in good health and CMV-seropositive.

The chain joins TRBV5-1 to TRBJ1-2, with D possibly being TRBD1 (5 bases). Germline CDR1 and CDR2: SGHRS and YFSETQ. The V and J ends lost 2 bases and 5 bases respectively, with 16 bases between them. The CDR3 totals 15 residues. The CDR3 region has the DNA TGCGCCAGCAGCTTTAGGGCAGGGTCCGGATATGGCTACACCTTC. Its protein product is CASSFRAGSGYGYTF.

This clone came up once. CDR3 DNA sequence: TGTGCCAGCAGCGTAGGTCATGGGAGTGAAGAGACCCAGTACTTC. Residues: CASSVGHGSEETQYF. The rearrangement joins TRBV9 to TRBJ2-5, with a possible D match to TRBD2 (5 bases). The germline V and J ends were trimmed by 0 bases and 3 bases, with 12 bases remaining between them. The germline gives CDR1 SGDLS, CDR2 YYNGEE. The CDR3 totals 15 residues.

Here the CDR3 DNA reads TGTGCCAGTAGTATAGTACAGGGGGCAACGAGCAATCAGCCCCAGCATTTT. This translates into CASSIVQGATSNQPQHF. The chain is built from TRBV19 and TRBJ1-5; 9 nucleotides agree with TRBD1. Germline lookup yields CDR1 LNHDA and CDR2 SQIVND (reference sequence). The CDR3 runs 17 residues. V lost 1 base and J lost 1; bases outside the gene matches: 5.